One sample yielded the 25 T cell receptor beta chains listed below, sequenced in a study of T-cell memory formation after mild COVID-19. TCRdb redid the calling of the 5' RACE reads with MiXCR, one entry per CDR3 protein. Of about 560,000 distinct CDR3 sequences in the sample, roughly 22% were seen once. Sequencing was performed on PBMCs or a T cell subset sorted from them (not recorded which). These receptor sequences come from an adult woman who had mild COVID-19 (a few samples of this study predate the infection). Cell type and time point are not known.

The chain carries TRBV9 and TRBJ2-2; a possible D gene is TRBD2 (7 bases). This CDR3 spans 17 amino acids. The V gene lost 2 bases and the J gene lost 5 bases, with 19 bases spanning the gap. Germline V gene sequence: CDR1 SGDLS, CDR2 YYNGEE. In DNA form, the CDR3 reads TGTGCCAGCAGCGTGGCCGGGGGGCTTGTGAAAACCGGGGAGCTGTTTTTT. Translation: CASSVAGGLVKTGELFF.

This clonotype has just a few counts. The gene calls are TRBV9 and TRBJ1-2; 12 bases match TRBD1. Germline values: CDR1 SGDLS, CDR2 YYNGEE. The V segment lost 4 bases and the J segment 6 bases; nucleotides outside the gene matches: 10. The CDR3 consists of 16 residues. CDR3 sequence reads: CASSPDLGTGGDGYTF. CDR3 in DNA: TGTGCCAGCAGCCCCGATTTAGGGACAGGGGGCGATGGCTACACCTTC.

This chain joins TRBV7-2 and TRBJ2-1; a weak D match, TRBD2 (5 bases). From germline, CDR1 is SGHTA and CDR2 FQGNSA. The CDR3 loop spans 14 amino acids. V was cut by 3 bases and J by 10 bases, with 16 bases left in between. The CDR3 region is CASSLRVDQKEQFF. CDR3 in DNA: TGTGCCAGCAGCTTGCGGGTCGACCAGAAGGAGCAGTTCTTC.

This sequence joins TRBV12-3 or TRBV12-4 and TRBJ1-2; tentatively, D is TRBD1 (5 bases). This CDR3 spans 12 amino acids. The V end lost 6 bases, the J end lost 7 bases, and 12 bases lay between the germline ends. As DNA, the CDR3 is TGTGCCAGCAGCCCCTGGGACCGTGGCTACACCTTC. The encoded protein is CASSPWDRGYTF.

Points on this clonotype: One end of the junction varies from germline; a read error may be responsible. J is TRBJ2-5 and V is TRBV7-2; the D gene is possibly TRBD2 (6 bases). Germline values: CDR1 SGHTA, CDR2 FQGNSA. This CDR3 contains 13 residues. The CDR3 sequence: CASSQPEGTPSNF. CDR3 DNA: TGTGCCAGCAGCCAACCGGAGGGGACCCCCTCAAACTTC. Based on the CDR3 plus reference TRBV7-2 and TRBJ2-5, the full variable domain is GAGVSQSPSNKVTEKGKDVELRCDPISGHTALYWYRQSLGQGLEFLIYFQGNSAPDKSGLPSDRFSAERTGGSVSTLTIQRTQQEDSAVYLCASSQPEGTPSNFGPGTRLLVL.

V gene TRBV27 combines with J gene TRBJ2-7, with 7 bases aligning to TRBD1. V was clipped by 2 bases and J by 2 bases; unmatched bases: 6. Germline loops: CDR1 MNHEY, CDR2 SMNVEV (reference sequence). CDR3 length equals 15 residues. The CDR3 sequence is CASSLDGTVTYEQYF. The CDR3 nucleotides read TGTGCCAGCAGTTTAGACGGGACAGTGACCTACGAGCAGTACTTC.

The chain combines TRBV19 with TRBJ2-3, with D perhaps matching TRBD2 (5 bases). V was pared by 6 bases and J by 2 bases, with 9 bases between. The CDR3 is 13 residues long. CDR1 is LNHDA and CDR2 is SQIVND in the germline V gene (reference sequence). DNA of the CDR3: TGTGCCAGTAGGGGAGCGGCCACAGATACGCAGTATTTT. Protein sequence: CASRGAATDTQYF.

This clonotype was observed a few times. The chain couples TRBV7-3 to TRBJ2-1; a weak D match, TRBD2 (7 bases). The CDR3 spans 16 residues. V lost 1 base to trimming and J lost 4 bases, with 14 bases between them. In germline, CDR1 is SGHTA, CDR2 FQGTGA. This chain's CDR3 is CASSLSSGGSYNEQFF. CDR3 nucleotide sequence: TGTGCCAGCAGCTTAAGTTCGGGGGGCTCTTACAATGAGCAGTTCTTC.

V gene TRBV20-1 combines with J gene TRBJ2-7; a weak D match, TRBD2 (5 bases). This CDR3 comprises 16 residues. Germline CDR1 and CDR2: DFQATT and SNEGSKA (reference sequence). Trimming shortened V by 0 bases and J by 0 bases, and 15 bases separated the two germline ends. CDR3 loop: CSAREGVGKSSYEQYF. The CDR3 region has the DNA TGCAGTGCTAGAGAAGGTGTCGGGAAGAGCTCCTACGAGCAGTACTTC.

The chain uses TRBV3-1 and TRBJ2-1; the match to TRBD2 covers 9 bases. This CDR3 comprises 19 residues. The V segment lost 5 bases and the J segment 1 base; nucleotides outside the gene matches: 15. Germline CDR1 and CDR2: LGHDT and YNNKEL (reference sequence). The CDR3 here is CASSTLGSGGKESYNEQFF. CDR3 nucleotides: TGTGCCAGCAGCACCCTGGGTAGCGGGGGAAAAGAATCCTACAATGAGCAGTTCTTC.

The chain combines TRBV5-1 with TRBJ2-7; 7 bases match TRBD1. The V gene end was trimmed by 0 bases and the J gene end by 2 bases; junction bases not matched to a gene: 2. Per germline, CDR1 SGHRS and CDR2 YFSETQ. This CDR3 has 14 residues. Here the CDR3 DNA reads TGCGCCAGCAGCTTGGAACAGGGGACCTACGAGCAGTACTTC. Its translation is CASSLEQGTYEQYF.

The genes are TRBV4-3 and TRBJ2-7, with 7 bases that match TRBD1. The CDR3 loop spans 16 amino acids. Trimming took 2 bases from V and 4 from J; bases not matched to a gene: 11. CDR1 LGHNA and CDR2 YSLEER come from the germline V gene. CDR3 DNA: TGCGCCAGCAGCCAATGGGTGAAGGGGGCAAGTTACGAGCAGTACTTC. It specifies CASSQWVKGASYEQYF.

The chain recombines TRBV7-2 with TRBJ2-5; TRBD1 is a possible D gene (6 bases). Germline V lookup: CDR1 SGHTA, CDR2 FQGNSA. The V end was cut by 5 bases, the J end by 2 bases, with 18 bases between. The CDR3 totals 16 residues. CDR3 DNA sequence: TGTGCCAGCAGCGGGAGAAAAGACAGGATACAAGAGACCCAGTACTTC. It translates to CASSGRKDRIQETQYF. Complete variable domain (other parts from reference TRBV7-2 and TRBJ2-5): GAGVSQSPSNKVTEKGKDVELRCDPISGHTALYWYRQSLGQGLEFLIYFQGNSAPDKSGLPSDRFSAERTGGSVSTLTIQRTQQEDSAVYLCASSGRKDRIQETQYFGPGTRLLVL.

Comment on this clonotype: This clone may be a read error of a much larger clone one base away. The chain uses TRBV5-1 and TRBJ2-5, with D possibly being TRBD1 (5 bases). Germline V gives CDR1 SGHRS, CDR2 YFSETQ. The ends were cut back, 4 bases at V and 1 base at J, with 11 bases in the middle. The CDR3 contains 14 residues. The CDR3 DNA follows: TGCGCCAGCAGCAATCGGACACGCCAAGAGACCCAGTACTTC. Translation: CASSNRTRQETQYF.

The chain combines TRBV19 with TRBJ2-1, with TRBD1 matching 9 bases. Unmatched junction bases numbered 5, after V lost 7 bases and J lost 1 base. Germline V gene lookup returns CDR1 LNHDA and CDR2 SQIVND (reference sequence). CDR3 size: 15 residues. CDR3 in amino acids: CASTTDRGSYNEQFF. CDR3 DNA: TGTGCCAGTACCACAGACAGGGGGTCCTACAATGAGCAGTTCTTC.

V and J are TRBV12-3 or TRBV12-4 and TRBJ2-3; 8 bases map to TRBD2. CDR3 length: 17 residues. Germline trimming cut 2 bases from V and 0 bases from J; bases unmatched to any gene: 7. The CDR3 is CASSLKGTRGSTDTQYF. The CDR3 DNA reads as TGTGCCAGCAGTTTAAAGGGGACTAGGGGTAGCACAGATACGCAGTATTTT.

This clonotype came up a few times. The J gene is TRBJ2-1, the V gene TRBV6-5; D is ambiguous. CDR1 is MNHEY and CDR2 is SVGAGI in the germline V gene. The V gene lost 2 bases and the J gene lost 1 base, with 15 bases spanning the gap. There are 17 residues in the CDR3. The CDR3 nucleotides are TGTGCCAGCAGTTACCTGACCTCGGTAGGATCCTACAATGAGCAGTTCTTC. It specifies CASSYLTSVGSYNEQFF.

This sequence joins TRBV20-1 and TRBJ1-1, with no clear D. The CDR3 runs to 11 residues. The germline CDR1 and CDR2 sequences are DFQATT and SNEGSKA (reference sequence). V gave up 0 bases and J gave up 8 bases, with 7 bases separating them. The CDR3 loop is CSARELREAFF. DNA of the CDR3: TGCAGTGCTAGAGAATTGAGAGAAGCTTTCTTT.

The CDR3 region has the DNA TGTGCCTGGAGATTGAAGGGTGGCTCACCCCTCCACTTT. This translates into CAWRLKGGSPLHF. J is TRBJ1-6 and V is TRBV30, with D unclear. Germline assignment: CDR1 GTSNPN and CDR2 SVGIG (reference sequence). V was clipped by 3 bases and J by 10 bases, with 13 bases between them. This CDR3 region has 13 residues.

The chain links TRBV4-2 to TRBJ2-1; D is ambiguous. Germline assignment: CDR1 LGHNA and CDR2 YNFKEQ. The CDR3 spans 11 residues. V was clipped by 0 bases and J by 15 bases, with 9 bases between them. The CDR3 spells CASSQDRQLFF. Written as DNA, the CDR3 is TGTGCCAGCAGCCAAGACCGGCAATTGTTCTTC.

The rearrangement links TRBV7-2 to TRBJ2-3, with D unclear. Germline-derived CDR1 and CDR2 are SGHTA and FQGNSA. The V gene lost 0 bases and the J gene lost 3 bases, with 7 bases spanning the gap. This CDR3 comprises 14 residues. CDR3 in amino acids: CASSLASRTDTQYF. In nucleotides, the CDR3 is TGTGCCAGCAGCTTAGCTAGCAGAACAGATACGCAGTATTTT.

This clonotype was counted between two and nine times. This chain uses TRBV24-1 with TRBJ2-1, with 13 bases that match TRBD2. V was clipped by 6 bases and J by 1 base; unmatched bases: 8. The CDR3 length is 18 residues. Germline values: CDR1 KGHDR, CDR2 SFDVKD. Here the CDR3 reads CATSSSWTSGRSYNEQFF. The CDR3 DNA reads TGTGCCACCAGTTCCTCATGGACTAGCGGGAGATCCTACAATGAGCAGTTCTTC.

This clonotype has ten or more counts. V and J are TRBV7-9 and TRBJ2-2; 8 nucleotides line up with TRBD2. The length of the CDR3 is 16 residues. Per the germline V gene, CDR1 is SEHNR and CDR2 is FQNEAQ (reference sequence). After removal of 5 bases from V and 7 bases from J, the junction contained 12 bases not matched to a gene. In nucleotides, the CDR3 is TGTGCCAGCAGCACGCCCCGGGGGGGGCATGTCGGGGAGCTGTTTTTT. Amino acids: CASSTPRGGHVGELFF. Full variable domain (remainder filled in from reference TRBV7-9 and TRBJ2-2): DTGVSQNPRHKITKRGQNVTFRCDPISEHNRLYWYRQTLGQGPEFLTYFQNEAQLEKSRLLSDRFSAERPKGSFSTLEIQRTEQGDSAMYLCASSTPRGGHVGELFFGEGSRLTVL.

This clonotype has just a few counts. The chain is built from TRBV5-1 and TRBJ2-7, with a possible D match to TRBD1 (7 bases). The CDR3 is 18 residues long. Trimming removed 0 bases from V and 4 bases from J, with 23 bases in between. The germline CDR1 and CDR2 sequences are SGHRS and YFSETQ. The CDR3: CASSLGLNRDPGGYEQYF. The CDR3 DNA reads TGCGCCAGCAGCTTGGGACTGAACCGGGACCCAGGGGGGTACGAGCAGTACTTC.

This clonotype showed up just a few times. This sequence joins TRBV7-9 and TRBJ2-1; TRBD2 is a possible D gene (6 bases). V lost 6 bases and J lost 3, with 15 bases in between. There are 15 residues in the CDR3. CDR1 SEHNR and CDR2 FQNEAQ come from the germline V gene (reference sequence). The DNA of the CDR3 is TGTGCCAGCAGTCTCCAAAGCGGGTACTACAATGAGCAGTTCTTC. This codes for CASSLQSGYYNEQFF.